The 11 T cell receptor beta chains in this list originate from one sample, sequenced in a study of blood T cells in healthy people across ages. A J-beta primer mix and a sample-barcoded 5' primer were used in a second PCR of about 7 to 12 cycles. TCRdb reanalysed the 5' RACE reads using MiXCR and keeps one entry per CDR3 protein. The data show fewer than 2,000,000 distinct CDR3 sequences, approximately 40% seen once. The sequencing input was blood. The receptors stem from a human donor in good health.

This clonotype has a count of ten or more. The chain is built from TRBV20-1 and TRBJ2-7; 9 bases match TRBD1. Per germline, CDR1 DFQATT and CDR2 SNEGSKA (reference sequence). This CDR3 comprises 13 residues. V lost 5 bases to trimming and J lost 4 bases; unmatched junction nucleotides: 6. The CDR3 spells CSAPGQGVYEQYF. The CDR3 DNA sequence: TGCAGTGCTCCGGGACAGGGAGTATACGAGCAGTACTTC.

V gene TRBV9 combines with J gene TRBJ1-2, with D unresolved. CDR3 length: 17 amino acids. Germline loops: CDR1 SGDLS, CDR2 YYNGEE. Trimming removed 1 base at V and 0 bases at J, with 16 bases between. The CDR3: CASSVKSAGVSNYGYTF. The CDR3 region has the DNA TGTGCCAGCAGCGTAAAGTCGGCCGGGGTATCTAACTATGGCTACACCTTC.

V gene TRBV5-1 combines with J gene TRBJ2-7, with D maybe TRBD2 (6 bases). Trimming took off 4 bases at V and 4 bases at J, with 21 bases between the two ends. CDR3 length: 16 amino acids. CDR1 and CDR2 from the germline V gene are SGHRS and YFSETQ. This chain's CDR3 is CASSHTTLTREYEQYF. The CDR3, as DNA: TGCGCCAGCAGCCACACAACCCTGACACGGGAGTACGAGCAGTACTTC.

The chain has TRBV7-8 and TRBJ2-5; 9 positions match TRBD1. The CDR3 spans 15 residues. Per the germline V gene, CDR1 is SGHVS and CDR2 is FQNEAQ. The V gene end was trimmed by 4 bases and the J gene end by 11 bases; junction bases not matched to a gene: 14. This CDR3 is CASSSRDRVSYKQYF. Here the CDR3 DNA reads TGTGCCAGCAGCTCCCGGGACAGGGTATCCTACAAGCAGTACTTC.

V gene TRBV7-9 combines with J gene TRBJ1-5; 8 nucleotides agree with TRBD1. Trimming removed 5 bases from V and 7 bases from J; junction bases left unmatched: 13. Per the germline V gene, CDR1 is SEHNR and CDR2 is FQNEAQ (reference sequence). The CDR3 has 16 amino acids. The CDR3 reads CASSLILRGREQPQHF. CDR3 nucleotides: TGTGCCAGCAGCCTCATCCTCAGGGGGCGGGAACAGCCCCAGCATTTT.

The V and J genes are TRBV20-1 and TRBJ1-2; D might be TRBD1 (5 bases). The V gene's germline CDR1 is DFQATT and CDR2 SNEGSKA (reference sequence). Trimming stripped 3 bases from V and 4 bases from J, with 12 bases between. CDR3 length: 13 residues. The CDR3 protein is CSARSPGRYGYTF. The CDR3 nucleotides read TGCAGTGCTAGGAGTCCGGGGCGCTATGGCTACACCTTC.

On this clonotype: At one boundary the junction diverges from the germline segment, which might be a read error. This chain uses TRBV12-3 or TRBV12-4 with TRBJ1-1, with 7 bases matching TRBD1. The CDR3 consists of 14 residues. CDR3 bases: TGTGCCAGCAGCCCAACAGGGGCGAACATTGAAGCTTTCTTT. Residues: CASSPTGANIEAFF.

The chain recombines TRBV5-5 with TRBJ2-1; 8 bases are a match to TRBD2. Germline lookup yields CDR1 SGHKS and CDR2 YYEKEE (reference sequence). Unmatched junction bases numbered 10, after V lost 4 bases and J lost 4 bases. The length of the CDR3 is 16 residues. CDR3 protein: CASSRGYSGEYNEQFF. The DNA of the CDR3 is TGTGCCAGCAGCCGGGGGTATAGCGGGGAGTACAATGAGCAGTTCTTC.

The V gene is TRBV6-2 or TRBV6-3, the J gene TRBJ2-1; a weak D match, TRBD2 (5 bases). There are 18 residues in the CDR3. V lost 0 bases and J lost 8, with 23 bases in between. The germline V gene has CDR1 MNHEY and CDR2 SVGEGT. The CDR3 nucleotides read TGTGCCAGCAGTTACTCGATGGTGGGAAAGGAGGAGGATGATGAGCAGTTCTTC. This sequence encodes CASSYSMVGKEEDDEQFF.

The chain employs TRBV7-2 and TRBJ2-2; D may match TRBD1 or TRBD2 (6 bases each). The V gene lost 4 bases and the J gene lost 3 bases, with 18 bases spanning the gap. CDR1 and CDR2 (germline): SGHTA, FQGNSA. The CDR3 runs to 17 residues. CDR3 DNA: TGTGCCAGCAGCTCCCGACTCGGACGGGGGCACACCGGGGAGCTGTTTTTT. Its translation is CASSSRLGRGHTGELFF.

Turning to this clonotype: A clone one base away is much larger, so this may be a read error. V gene TRBV20-1 combines with J gene TRBJ2-1, with D possibly TRBD2 on 5 matching bases. The CDR3 runs to 12 residues. Germline lookup yields CDR1 DFQATT and CDR2 SNEGSKA (reference sequence). V shed 6 bases and J shed 4 bases, with 10 bases lying between them. The CDR3 here is CSAQRRYNEQFF. DNA for the CDR3: TGCAGTGCGCAAAGGAGGTACAATGAGCAGTTCTTC.